Listed here is a single T cell receptor (beta chain). Its antigen is not identified. Losses at the gene ends were 6 bases for V and 5 bases for J; bases not matched to a gene: 8. This CDR3 contains 14 residues. Germline-derived CDR1 and CDR2 are ENHRY and SYGVKD. This sample is part of a study of cytomegalovirus exposure and HLA in healthy donors. Notes on the study in general: TCR sequences were mostly rare, though some public TCRs occurred in many donors.

The method was immunoSEQ multiplex PCR; TCRdb's version includes in-frame clones alone and lacks a portion of them. The repertoire holds roughly 70,000 clones, with 90% to 95% as singletons. The rearrangement uses TRBV10-3 and TRBJ2-7, with 9 positions matching TRBD1. Sequencing input: PBMCs. The clonotype originates from a man between 18 and 29 years old in good health and CMV-seropositive. CDR3 in amino acids: CAIRETGQGNEQYF. CDR3 DNA sequence: TGTGCCATCAGGGAAACGGGACAGGGTAACGAGCAGTACTTC.